This is a list of T cell receptor beta chains from one sample in a study of metastatic and nonmetastatic thyroid tumors. TCRdb used MiXCR to call clones anew from the PCR reads. Of tens of thousands of clones listed, about 15% are singletons. Specimen: blood. The receptors were gathered from a female donor with papillary thyroid cancer or a benign thyroid nodule (not recorded which). Some clones in this sample may be carry-over from other donors' samples. CDR3s include the opening cysteine and the closing phenylalanine or tryptophan.

v_call	cdr3_aa
TRBV12-3/TRBV12-4	CASSFESSYNEQFF
TRBV2	CASTLTSGGTNNEQFF
TRBV6-1	CASSERKNYGYTF
TRBV28	CASSPCGGDSGELFF
TRBV6-1	CASGRSPEQYF
TRBV2	CASSGRDWMPSGKDTQYF
TRBV30	CAWGQRSYEQYF
TRBV20-1	CSARGYRVLYEQYF
TRBV20-1	CSARGPTNEQFF
TRBV19	CASTSGSTEQFF
TRBV28	CASIQQTGSSYEQYF
TRBV7-2	CASSLSGEGRVYTF
TRBV24-1	CATSDLPWGGLDFTQETQYF
TRBV12-3/TRBV12-4	CASSPPWAIVSTDTQYF
TRBV27	CASSLRAGYGYTF
TRBV12-3/TRBV12-4	CASTRDRYGYTF
TRBV20-1	CSATDEVHSNYGYTF
TRBV3-1	CASSPLDTMHLEQYF
TRBV6-1	CASSNGGSYNEQFF
TRBV9	CASSVGTGGSFGEKLFF
TRBV2	CASSGTATYEQYF
TRBV4-1	CASSQDPVNRGRTGANVLTF
TRBV5-1	CASSPGTGGNQPQHF
TRBV2	CASSEAKDNSPLHF
TRBV29-1	CSVADGDSNQPQHF
TRBV19	CASTGAGVAPLHF
TRBV28	CASSPADYEQYF
TRBV6-1	CASSGTSGGYEHYF
TRBV6-4	CASSLGGGPHNEQFF
TRBV11-2	CASSLWERTESTDTQYF
TRBV7-6	CVSSVSGWATDTQYF
TRBV9	CASSLRVGQGLSGELFF
TRBV5-4	CASSLSGTDSHEQYF
TRBV7-9	CASSLGGQGATGTQYF
TRBV7-6	CASSFGRVTEAFF
TRBV20-1	CSASSGTPSPDHYF
TRBV7-2	CASSLFWAGAGNEQFF
TRBV28	CASSSATAISYEQYF
TRBV7-3	CASSLEGTGEDTQYF
TRBV6-6	CASSYSKNSVVEQFF
TRBV7-3	CASSETGRNSPLHF
TRBV7-2	CASSSRMTNYGYTF
TRBV19	CASSIGSSTDTQYF
TRBV2	CASTQGWYGYTF
TRBV7-8	CASSQFPVARAEQYF